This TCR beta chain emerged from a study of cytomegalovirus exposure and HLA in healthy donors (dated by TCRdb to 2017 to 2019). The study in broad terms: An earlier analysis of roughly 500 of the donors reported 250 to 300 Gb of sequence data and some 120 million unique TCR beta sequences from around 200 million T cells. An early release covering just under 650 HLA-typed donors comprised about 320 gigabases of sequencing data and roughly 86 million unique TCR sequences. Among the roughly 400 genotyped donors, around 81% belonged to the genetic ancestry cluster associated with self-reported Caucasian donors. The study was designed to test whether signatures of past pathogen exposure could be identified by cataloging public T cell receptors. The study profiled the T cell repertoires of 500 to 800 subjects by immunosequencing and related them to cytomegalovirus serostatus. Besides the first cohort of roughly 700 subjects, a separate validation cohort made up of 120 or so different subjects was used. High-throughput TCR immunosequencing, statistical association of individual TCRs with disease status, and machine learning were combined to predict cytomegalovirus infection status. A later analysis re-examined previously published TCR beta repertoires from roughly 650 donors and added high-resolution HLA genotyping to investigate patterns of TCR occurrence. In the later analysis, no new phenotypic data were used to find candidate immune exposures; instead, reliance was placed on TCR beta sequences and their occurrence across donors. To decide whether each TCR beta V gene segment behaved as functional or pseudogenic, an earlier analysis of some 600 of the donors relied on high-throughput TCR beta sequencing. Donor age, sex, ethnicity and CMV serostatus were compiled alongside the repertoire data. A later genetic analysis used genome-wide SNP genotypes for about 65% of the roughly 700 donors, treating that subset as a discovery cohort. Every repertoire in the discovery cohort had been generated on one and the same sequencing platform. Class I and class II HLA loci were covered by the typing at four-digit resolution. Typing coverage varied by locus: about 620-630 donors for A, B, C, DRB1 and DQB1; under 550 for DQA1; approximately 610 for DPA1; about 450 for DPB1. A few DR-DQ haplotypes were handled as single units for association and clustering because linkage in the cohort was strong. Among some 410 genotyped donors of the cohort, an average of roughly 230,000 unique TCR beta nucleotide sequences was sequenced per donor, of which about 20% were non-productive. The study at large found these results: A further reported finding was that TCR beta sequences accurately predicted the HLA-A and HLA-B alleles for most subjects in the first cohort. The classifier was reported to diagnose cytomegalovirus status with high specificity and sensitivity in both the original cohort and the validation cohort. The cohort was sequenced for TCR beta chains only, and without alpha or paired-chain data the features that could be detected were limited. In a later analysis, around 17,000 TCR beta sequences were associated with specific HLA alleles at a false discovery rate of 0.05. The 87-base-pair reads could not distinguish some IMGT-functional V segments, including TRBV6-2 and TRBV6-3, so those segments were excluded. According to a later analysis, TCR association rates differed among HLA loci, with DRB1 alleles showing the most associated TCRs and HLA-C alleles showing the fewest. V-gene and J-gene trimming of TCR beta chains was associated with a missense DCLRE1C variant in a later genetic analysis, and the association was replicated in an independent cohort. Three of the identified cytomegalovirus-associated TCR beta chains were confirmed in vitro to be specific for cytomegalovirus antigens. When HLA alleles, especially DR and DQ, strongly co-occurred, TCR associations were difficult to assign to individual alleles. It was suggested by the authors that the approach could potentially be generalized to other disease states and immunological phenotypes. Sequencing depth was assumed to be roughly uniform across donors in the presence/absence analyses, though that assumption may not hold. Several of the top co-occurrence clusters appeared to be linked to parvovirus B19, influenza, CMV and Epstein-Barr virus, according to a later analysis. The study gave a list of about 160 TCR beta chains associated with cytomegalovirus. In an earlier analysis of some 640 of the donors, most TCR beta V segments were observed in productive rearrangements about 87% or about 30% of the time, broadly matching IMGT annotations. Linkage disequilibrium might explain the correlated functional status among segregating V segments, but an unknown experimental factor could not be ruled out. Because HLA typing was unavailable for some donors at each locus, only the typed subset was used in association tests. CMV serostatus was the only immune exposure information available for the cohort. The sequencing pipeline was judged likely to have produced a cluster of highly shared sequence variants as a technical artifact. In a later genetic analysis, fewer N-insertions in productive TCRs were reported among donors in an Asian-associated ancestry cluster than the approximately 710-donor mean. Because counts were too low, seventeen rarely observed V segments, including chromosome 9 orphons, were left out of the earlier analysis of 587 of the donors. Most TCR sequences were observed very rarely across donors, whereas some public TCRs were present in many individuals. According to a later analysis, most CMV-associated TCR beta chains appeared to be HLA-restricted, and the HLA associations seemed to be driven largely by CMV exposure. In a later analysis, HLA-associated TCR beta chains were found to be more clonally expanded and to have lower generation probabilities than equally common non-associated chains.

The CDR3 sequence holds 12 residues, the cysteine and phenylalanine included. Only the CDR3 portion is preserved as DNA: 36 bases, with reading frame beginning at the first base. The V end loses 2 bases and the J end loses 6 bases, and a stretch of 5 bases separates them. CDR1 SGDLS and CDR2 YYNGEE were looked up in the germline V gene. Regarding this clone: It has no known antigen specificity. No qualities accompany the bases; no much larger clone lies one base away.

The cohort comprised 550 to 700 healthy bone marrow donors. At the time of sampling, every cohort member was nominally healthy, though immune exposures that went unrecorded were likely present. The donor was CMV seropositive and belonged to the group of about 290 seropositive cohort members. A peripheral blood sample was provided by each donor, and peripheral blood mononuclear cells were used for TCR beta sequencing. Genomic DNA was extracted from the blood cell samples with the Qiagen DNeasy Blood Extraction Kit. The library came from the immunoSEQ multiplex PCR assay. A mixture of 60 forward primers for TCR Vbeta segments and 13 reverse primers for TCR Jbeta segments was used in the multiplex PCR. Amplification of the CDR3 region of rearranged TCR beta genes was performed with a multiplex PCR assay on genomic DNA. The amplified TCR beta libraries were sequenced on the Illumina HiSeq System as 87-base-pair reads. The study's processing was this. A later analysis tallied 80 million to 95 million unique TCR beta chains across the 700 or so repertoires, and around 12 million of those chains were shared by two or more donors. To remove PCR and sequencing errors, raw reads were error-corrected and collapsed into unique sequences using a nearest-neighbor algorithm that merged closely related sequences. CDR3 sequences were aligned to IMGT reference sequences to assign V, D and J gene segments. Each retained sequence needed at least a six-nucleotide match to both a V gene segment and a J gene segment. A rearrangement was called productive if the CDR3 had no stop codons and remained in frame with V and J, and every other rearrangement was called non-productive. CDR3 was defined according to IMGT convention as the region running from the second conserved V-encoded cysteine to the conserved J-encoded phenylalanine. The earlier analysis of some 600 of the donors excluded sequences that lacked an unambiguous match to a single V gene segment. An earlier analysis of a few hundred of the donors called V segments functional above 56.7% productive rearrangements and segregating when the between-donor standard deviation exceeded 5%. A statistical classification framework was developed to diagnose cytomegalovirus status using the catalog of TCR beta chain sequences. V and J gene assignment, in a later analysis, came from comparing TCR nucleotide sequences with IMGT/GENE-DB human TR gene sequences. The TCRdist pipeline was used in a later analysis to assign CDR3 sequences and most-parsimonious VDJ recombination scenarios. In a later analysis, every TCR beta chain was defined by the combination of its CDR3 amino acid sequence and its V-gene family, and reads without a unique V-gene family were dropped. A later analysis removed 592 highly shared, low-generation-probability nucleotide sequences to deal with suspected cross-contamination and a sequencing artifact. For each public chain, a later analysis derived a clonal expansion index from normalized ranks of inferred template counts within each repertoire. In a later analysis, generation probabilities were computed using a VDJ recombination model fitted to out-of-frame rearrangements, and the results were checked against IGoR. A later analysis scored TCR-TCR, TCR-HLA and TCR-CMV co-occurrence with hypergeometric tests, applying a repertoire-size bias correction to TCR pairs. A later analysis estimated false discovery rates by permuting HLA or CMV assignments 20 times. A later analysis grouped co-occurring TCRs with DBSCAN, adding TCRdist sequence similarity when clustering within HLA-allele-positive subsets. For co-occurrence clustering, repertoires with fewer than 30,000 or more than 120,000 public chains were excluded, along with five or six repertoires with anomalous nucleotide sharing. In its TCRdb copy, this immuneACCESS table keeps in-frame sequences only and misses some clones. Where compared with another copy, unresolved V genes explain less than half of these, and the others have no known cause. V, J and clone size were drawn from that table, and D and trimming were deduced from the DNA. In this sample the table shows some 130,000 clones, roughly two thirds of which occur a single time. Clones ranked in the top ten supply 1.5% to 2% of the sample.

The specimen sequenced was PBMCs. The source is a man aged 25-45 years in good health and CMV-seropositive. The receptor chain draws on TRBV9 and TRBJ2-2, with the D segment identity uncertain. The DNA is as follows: TGTGCCAGCAGCGTTATTCCCGGGGAGCTGTTTTTT. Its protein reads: CASSVIPGELFF. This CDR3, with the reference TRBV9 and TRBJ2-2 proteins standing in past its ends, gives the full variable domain DSGVTQTPKHLITATGQRVTLRCSPRSGDLSVYWYQQSLDQGLQFLIQYYNGEERAKGNILERFSAQQFPDLHSELNLSSLELGDSALYFCASSVIPGELFFGEGSRLTVL.